The 32 T cell receptor beta chains listed next were all sequenced from one sample in a study of T cells in Graves' hyperthyroidism and ophthalmopathy. Amplification of TCR beta CDR3 regions used RNA as the template. Researchers ran a first-round RT-PCR on the TCR CDR3 using the HTBI primer set. TCRdb processed the multiplex PCR reads anew with MiXCR; each CDR3 protein has one entry. The sample gives around 300,000 distinct CDR3 sequences, roughly 13% of which show up once; about 22% is in the top ten. Sequencing used blood. Receptor source: a woman aged 25 to 39 with Graves' hyperthyroidism.

This clonotype was counted at least ten times. V is TRBV28 and J is TRBJ2-1; unclear D gene. The germline V gene encodes CDR1 MDHEN and CDR2 SYDVKM. Trimming took 3 bases from V and 7 from J, leaving 7 bases between them. The CDR3 has 12 residues. CDR3 DNA: TGTGCCAGCAGTTTCCCAATAAATGAGCAGTTCTTC. Translating gives CASSFPINEQFF.

There are many counts of this clonotype. The J gene is TRBJ2-5, the V gene TRBV28, with 8 bases fitting TRBD2. V trimming: 6 bases; J trimming: 5 bases; junction bases outside the gene matches: 8. The CDR3 has 14 amino acids. CDR1 and CDR2 (germline): MDHEN, SYDVKM. The DNA of the CDR3 is TGTGCCAGCAGGATCGGGAGGGCCGGTGAGACCCAGTACTTC. Protein: CASRIGRAGETQYF.

This clonotype was detected ten times or more. V gene TRBV2 combines with J gene TRBJ2-7; a possible D gene is TRBD2 (6 bases). Germline V CDR1 and CDR2: SNHLY, FYNNEI. This CDR3 comprises 16 residues. The V end lost 6 bases, the J end lost 5 bases, and 23 bases lay between the germline ends. CDR3 coding DNA: TGTGCCAGCAGCCCTTTCCCCGCGGGACCCACCCACGAGCAGTACTTC. Translated: CASSPFPAGPTHEQYF.

This clonotype was seen repeatedly, ten times or more. The chain is built from TRBV7-9 and TRBJ1-2; the D gene is possibly TRBD1 (6 bases). The V and J ends lost 7 bases and 8 bases respectively, with 17 bases between them. Germline lookup yields CDR1 SEHNR and CDR2 FQNEAQ (reference sequence). The length of the CDR3 is 13 residues. CDR3 in DNA: TGTGCCAGCAAGGGGGAGGGGCATTCCGGCTACACCTTC. This codes for CASKGEGHSGYTF.

At least ten counts were recorded for this clonotype. The chain is built from TRBV2 and TRBJ1-5, with a tentative D call TRBD1 (6 bases). The germline V and J ends were trimmed by 2 bases and 6 bases, with 14 bases remaining between them. This CDR3 spans 15 amino acids. Germline loops: CDR1 SNHLY, CDR2 FYNNEI. The CDR3 loop is CASSEMDSEPQPQHF. In DNA, the CDR3 is TGTGCCAGCAGTGAAATGGACAGCGAACCTCAGCCCCAGCATTTT. Full variable domain (outside the CDR3, taken from reference TRBV2 and TRBJ1-5): EPEVTQTPSHQVTQMGQEVILRCVPISNHLYFYWYRQILGQKVEFLVSFYNNEISEKSEIFDDQFSVERPDGSNFTLKIRSTKLEDSAMYFCASSEMDSEPQPQHFGDGTRLSIL.

The table lists this clonotype with many counts. The gene calls are TRBV11-3 and TRBJ2-7; D not resolved. CDR1 is SGHNT, CDR2 YENEEA, per germline. CDR3 length: 12 amino acids. Trimming left V 2 bases short and J 7 bases short, with 9 bases between. Here the CDR3 DNA reads TGTGCCAGCAGCTTAAATCTTAGGGAGCAGTACTTC. This gives the protein CASSLNLREQYF.

This clonotype has ten or more counts. The chain recombines TRBV28 with TRBJ2-5; D is uncertain. CDR1 is MDHEN and CDR2 is SYDVKM in the germline V gene. Trimming removed 3 bases from V and 0 bases from J, with 11 bases in between. This CDR3 has 15 amino acids. The CDR3 nucleotides read TGTGCCAGCAGTTTCCCCAGGAGAAACCAAGAGACCCAGTACTTC. This translates into CASSFPRRNQETQYF.

This clonotype was counted many times. The chain has TRBV7-9 and TRBJ1-2, with D maybe TRBD1 (5 bases). In germline, CDR1 is SEHNR, CDR2 FQNEAQ (reference sequence). Trimming left V 1 base short and J 4 bases short, with 10 bases between. The CDR3 length is 14 residues. The DNA of the CDR3 is TGTGCCAGCAGCTTAGAAACAGACAGCTATGGCTACACCTTC. Translated, it gives CASSLETDSYGYTF. The full variable domain, in which reference TRBV7-9 and TRBJ1-2 provide the parts outside the CDR3, is DTGVSQNPRHKITKRGQNVTFRCDPISEHNRLYWYRQTLGQGPEFLTYFQNEAQLEKSRLLSDRFSAERPKGSFSTLEIQRTEQGDSAMYLCASSLETDSYGYTFGSGTRLTVV.

This clonotype was detected only a few times. The J gene is TRBJ2-1, the V gene TRBV15; 9 bases are shared with TRBD1. Germline trimming cut 5 bases from V and 3 bases from J; bases unmatched to any gene: 2. The CDR3 has 14 amino acids. Germline CDR1 and CDR2: LNHNV and YYDKDF (reference sequence). The CDR3 region is CATSGDRDYNEQFF. The CDR3 DNA follows: TGTGCCACCAGCGGGGACAGGGACTACAATGAGCAGTTCTTC.

In its sample, this clonotype was seen many times. V is TRBV12-3 or TRBV12-4 and J is TRBJ1-5, with D perhaps TRBD1 (6 bases). Trimming took off 3 bases at V and 3 bases at J, with 12 bases between the two ends. This CDR3 comprises 15 residues. The CDR3 DNA reads TGTGCCAGCAGTTTGCAGGGGCAGGACAATCAGCCCCAGCATTTT. Translation gives CASSLQGQDNQPQHF.

This clonotype was observed at least ten times. The chain combines TRBV28 with TRBJ1-2, with a weak D call TRBD1 (5 bases). Germline-derived CDR1 and CDR2 are MDHEN and SYDVKM. V was shortened by 2 bases and J by 7 bases, with 14 bases between the two germline ends. The CDR3 loop spans 14 amino acids. This CDR3 reads CASSLKWTPGGYTF. DNA of the CDR3: TGTGCCAGCAGTTTAAAGTGGACACCGGGTGGCTACACCTTC.

This clonotype has at least ten counts. The V gene is TRBV11-2, the J gene TRBJ1-2; a weak D match, TRBD1 (6 bases). The germline CDR1 and CDR2 sequences are SGHAT and FQNNGV. The CDR3 sequence is 15 residues long. Trimming pared 0 bases from V and 6 bases from J, leaving 14 bases between. The CDR3 DNA sequence: TGTGCCAGCAGCTTAGACCGGGGGGCGCCCGATGGCTACACCTTC. This codes for CASSLDRGAPDGYTF.

The V and J genes are TRBV30 and TRBJ2-1, with D possibly being TRBD2 (6 bases). The CDR3 loop spans 14 amino acids. V was pared by 3 bases and J by 0 bases, with 9 bases between. Germline CDR1 GTSNPN, CDR2 SVGIG (reference sequence). The CDR3, as DNA: TGTGCCTGGAGCGGACTAAACTCCTACAATGAGCAGTTCTTC. Amino acids: CAWSGLNSYNEQFF.

This clonotype has a count of ten or more. The chain joins TRBV20-1 to TRBJ1-1; 10 bases map to TRBD1. The CDR3 covers 14 residues. With 2 bases clipped from V and 4 bases from J, the junction kept 4 bases outside the gene matches. Germline CDR1 and CDR2: DFQATT and SNEGSKA (reference sequence). The CDR3 loop is CSARSGQGGTEAFF. CDR3 coding DNA: TGCAGTGCTAGATCAGGACAGGGGGGCACTGAAGCTTTCTTT.

This clonotype occurred many times. This chain connects TRBV12-3 or TRBV12-4 to TRBJ1-6; D unresolved. The CDR3 has 14 residues. The V gene lost 6 bases and the J gene lost 2 bases, with 8 bases spanning the gap. CDR3 sequence: CASRRSTYNSPLHF. DNA of the CDR3: TGTGCCAGCAGGAGGAGTACCTATAATTCACCCCTCCACTTT.

In its sample, this clonotype was seen many times. The CDR3 loop is CASNPPLAGLYNEQFF. CDR3 coding DNA: TGTGCCAGCAACCCCCCCCTAGCGGGACTTTACAATGAGCAGTTCTTC. The V gene is TRBV28, the J gene TRBJ2-1; the match to TRBD2 covers 9 bases. Germline V CDR1 and CDR2: MDHEN, SYDVKM. The CDR3 is 16 residues long. V lost 7 bases and J lost 4; bases outside the gene matches: 11.

This clonotype was counted only a few times. This CDR3 is CASSLGPTGDNQPQHF. The DNA for the CDR3 is TGTGCCAGCAGCTTAGGTCCGACAGGGGACAATCAGCCCCAGCATTTT. This sequence joins TRBV7-9 and TRBJ1-5; 8 positions match TRBD1. V was clipped by 1 base and J by 3 bases; unmatched bases: 5. CDR1 and CDR2 (germline): SEHNR, FQNEAQ (reference sequence). The CDR3 sequence is 16 residues long. The whole variable domain, remainder taken from reference TRBV7-9 and TRBJ1-5, is DTGVSQNPRHKITKRGQNVTFRCDPISEHNRLYWYRQTLGQGPEFLTYFQNEAQLEKSRLLSDRFSAERPKGSFSTLEIQRTEQGDSAMYLCASSLGPTGDNQPQHFGDGTRLSIL.

This clonotype was seen repeatedly, ten times or more. The rearrangement uses TRBV13 and TRBJ2-7; D call uncertain. Trimming stripped 0 bases from V and 4 bases from J, with 7 bases between. The germline V gene encodes CDR1 PRHDT and CDR2 FYEKMQ (reference sequence). CDR3 length: 13 amino acids. The CDR3 coding sequence is TGTGCCAGCAGCTTAGGCGCTGGATACGAGCAGTACTTC. Amino acids: CASSLGAGYEQYF. The whole variable domain, filled in from reference TRBV13 and TRBJ2-7, reads AAGVIQSPRHLIKEKRETATLKCYPIPRHDTVYWYQQGPGQDPQFLISFYEKMQSDKGSIPDRFSAQQFSDYHSELNMSSLELGDSALYFCASSLGAGYEQYFGPGTRLTVT.

In its sample, this clonotype was seen many times. This chain links TRBV20-1 with TRBJ2-1; tentatively, D is TRBD1 or TRBD2 (6 bases each). The CDR3 is 14 residues long. Trimming took 3 bases from V and 7 from J, leaving 16 bases between them. Germline lookup yields CDR1 DFQATT and CDR2 SNEGSKA (reference sequence). The CDR3 DNA reads as TGCAGTGCTAGGGTTAGAGGGGGGATAAATGAGCAGTTCTTC. Residues: CSARVRGGINEQFF.

V gene TRBV7-9 combines with J gene TRBJ2-7, with TRBD1 identical over 9 bases. V trimming: 0 bases; J trimming: 5 bases; junction bases outside the gene matches: 5. CDR1 SEHNR and CDR2 FQNEAQ come from the germline V gene (reference sequence). The CDR3 extends over 15 amino acids. The chain's CDR3 is CASSLAGTGFHEQYF. CDR3 DNA: TGTGCCAGCAGCTTAGCGGGGACAGGGTTCCACGAGCAGTACTTC. Drawing the rest from reference TRBV7-9 and TRBJ2-7, the complete variable domain is DTGVSQNPRHKITKRGQNVTFRCDPISEHNRLYWYRQTLGQGPEFLTYFQNEAQLEKSRLLSDRFSAERPKGSFSTLEIQRTEQGDSAMYLCASSLAGTGFHEQYFGPGTRLTVT.

In this sample, this clonotype turned up many times. The chain joins TRBV12-3 or TRBV12-4 to TRBJ2-7, with D uncertain. V lost 3 bases to trimming and J lost 4 bases, with 13 bases between them. This CDR3 comprises 14 residues. CDR3 residues: CASSFSPSRYEQYF. In DNA, the CDR3 is TGTGCCAGCAGTTTTTCACCCTCCCGTTACGAGCAGTACTTC.

This sequence joins TRBV4-1 and TRBJ2-7, with 8 bases fitting TRBD1. The V gene's germline CDR1 is MGHRA and CDR2 YSYEKL. Unmatched junction bases numbered 16, after V lost 4 bases and J lost 5 bases. This CDR3 has 17 amino acids. The CDR3 spells CASSPEPIGTGPHEQYF. DNA for the CDR3: TGCGCCAGCAGCCCGGAACCAATCGGGACAGGCCCCCACGAGCAGTACTTC.

This clonotype was observed many times. This CDR3 reads CASSRGQGSSYEQYF. CDR3 nucleotides: TGTGCCAGCAGCCGCGGACAGGGAAGCTCCTACGAGCAGTACTTC. This chain uses TRBV7-9 with TRBJ2-7; 8 bases match TRBD1. The CDR3 totals 15 residues. V was clipped by 5 bases and J by 0 bases; unmatched bases: 6. CDR1 SEHNR and CDR2 FQNEAQ come from the germline V gene (reference sequence).

DNA of the CDR3: TGTGCCAGCAGGAGATCACAGGGGTACTACGAGCAGTACTTC. It codes for CASRRSQGYYEQYF. The V gene is TRBV2, the J gene TRBJ2-7; 7 bases line up with TRBD1. V was pared by 6 bases and J by 3 bases, with 8 bases of the junction left unmatched. Germline values: CDR1 SNHLY, CDR2 FYNNEI. The CDR3 consists of 14 residues.

In its sample, this clonotype was seen many times. The chain employs TRBV3-1 and TRBJ1-1; D uncertain. V lost 1 base to trimming and J lost 4 bases, with 10 bases between them. The CDR3 has 14 residues. Germline CDR1 and CDR2: LGHDT and YNNKEL (reference sequence). The CDR3 sequence: CASSQGVGSTEAFF. In nucleotides, the CDR3 is TGTGCCAGCAGCCAAGGAGTCGGGTCCACTGAAGCTTTCTTT.

The CDR3 is CASSTTANYGYTF. In DNA form, the CDR3 reads TGTGCCAGTAGTACCACCGCTAACTATGGCTACACCTTC. This chain joins TRBV19 and TRBJ1-2; D call uncertain. With 4 bases removed from V and 0 bases from J, the gap between germline ends came to 6 bases. The CDR3 has 13 amino acids. Germline CDR1 LNHDA, CDR2 SQIVND (reference sequence).

Ten or more counts support this clonotype. The chain joins TRBV12-3 or TRBV12-4 to TRBJ1-4, with TRBD1 as a possible D gene (6 bases). The V end was cut by 7 bases, the J end by 5 bases, with 11 bases between. This CDR3 contains 13 residues. This chain's CDR3 is CASTGGRNEKLFF. The CDR3 nucleotides read TGTGCCAGCACCGGGGGCCGAAATGAAAAACTGTTTTTT.

The table lists this clonotype with many counts. The chain is built from TRBV13 and TRBJ2-2; D not certain. This CDR3 has 14 residues. Trimming removed 2 bases from V and 0 bases from J, with 4 bases in between. The germline V gene has CDR1 PRHDT and CDR2 FYEKMQ (reference sequence). The CDR3, as DNA: TGTGCCAGCAGCTTACCTCCGAACACCGGGGAGCTGTTTTTT. Residues: CASSLPPNTGELFF.

The chain links TRBV19 to TRBJ2-1, with 8 positions matching TRBD1. The junction had 6 bases not matched to a gene; V was cut back by 0 bases and J by 8 bases. The length of the CDR3 is 15 residues. Germline V CDR1 and CDR2: LNHDA, SQIVND (reference sequence). CDR3 in amino acids: CASSIDLAGGYEQFF. CDR3 sequence (DNA): TGTGCCAGTAGTATAGACCTTGCAGGGGGCTATGAGCAGTTCTTC.

This clonotype was recorded a few times. The V gene is TRBV7-2, the J gene TRBJ2-1; 16 bases agree with TRBD2. Germline V gene data show CDR1 as SGHTA and CDR2 as FQGNSA. J lost 9 bases, V lost 7 bases, and 6 bases had no gene match. CDR3 length: 15 amino acids. The DNA for the CDR3 is TGTGCCAGCACCTATGGGACTAGCGGGAGGGCTGAGCAGTTCTTC. It yields the protein CASTYGTSGRAEQFF.

This chain connects TRBV30 to TRBJ2-1, with D uncertain. The CDR3 has 14 residues. V lost 6 bases and J lost 1, with 13 bases in between. The germline gives CDR1 GTSNPN, CDR2 SVGIG (reference sequence). The CDR3 DNA reads as TGTGCCTGCCCAACGACGGCTTCCTACAATGAGCAGTTCTTC. This sequence encodes CACPTTASYNEQFF.

Many counts were recorded for this clonotype. The chain joins TRBV6-1 to TRBJ2-7; possibly TRBD1 or TRBD2 for D (6 bases each). Trimming took 6 bases from V and 4 from J, leaving 16 bases between them. This CDR3 contains 14 residues. Germline V gene sequence: CDR1 MNHNS, CDR2 SASEGT. The CDR3 nucleotides are TGTGCCAGCAGCCCTAGGGGGGAACTTTACGAGCAGTACTTC. Protein sequence: CASSPRGELYEQYF.